The clone carrying this T cell receptor beta chain showed up many times. Its antigen is unknown. Peripheral blood, in approximately 6.3-milliliter volumes, was drawn at each of two time points. The CDR3 consists of 17 residues. The germline V gene has CDR1 LGHDT and CDR2 YNNKEL (reference sequence). V gave up 0 bases and J gave up 7 bases, with 19 bases separating them. Genomic DNA provided the template from which TCR beta CDR3 was amplified by two-round multiplex PCR. Round-one PCR had primers specific to each TRBV and TRBJ gene. TCRdb reprocessed the multiplex PCR reads via MiXCR and lists one record per CDR3 protein. The sample includes about 59,000 distinct CDR3 sequences, roughly 29% of them seen just once. This sample was taken from a study of prognosis after radiotherapy for stage I lung cancer. Study overall: The authors enrolled stage I non-small cell lung cancer patients between early 2018 and 2019. Patients numbered approximately 12 men and a handful of women, aged about 50 to 90 with a median of approximately 74 years. Study-level findings and limits: Patients who developed distant metastases had lower Shannon entropy after stereotactic body radiation therapy.

The TCR comes from a donor older than 45 with non-small cell lung cancer. The chain recombines TRBV3-1 with TRBJ2-1; a weak D match, TRBD2 (5 bases). Sequences were derived from PBMCs, sampled before or after stereotactic body radiation therapy (not recorded which). The CDR3 is CASSQEVASGPKNEQFF. The CDR3 bases are TGTGCCAGCAGCCAAGAAGTAGCCAGCGGCCCTAAGAATGAGCAGTTCTTC.